The TCR beta chain under discussion was sequenced for a study of T cells in Graves' hyperthyroidism and ophthalmopathy. Hyperthyroidism of Graves' type that showed no ophthalmopathy progression within 18 months was stable. Pregnant or lactating patients were excluded, as were those with uncontrolled infection or other autoimmune disease. Authors of the study amplified TCR beta CDR3 regions from RNA transcripts. An initial round of RT-PCR targeting the TCR CDR3 relied on the HTBI primer set. A single record per CDR3 protein comes from TCRdb applying MiXCR to the multiplex PCR reads. Of 300,000 to 450,000 distinct CDR3 sequences listed, roughly an eighth were seen once; the top ten hold around a tenth. This clonotype was counted between two and nine times. Germline trimming cut 0 bases from V and 4 bases from J; bases unmatched to any gene: 7. The length of the CDR3 is 16 residues. CDR1 is SGHDT, CDR2 YYEEEE, per germline.

The sequenced sample consisted of blood. This clonotype was obtained from a woman aged 18-35 years with Graves' hyperthyroidism. This sequence joins TRBV5-6 and TRBJ2-5; TRBD1 matches 9 bases. The CDR3 DNA sequence: TGTGCCAGCAGCTTGGCACAGGGGGCTGGTTTAGAGACCCAGTACTTC. Translation: CASSLAQGAGLETQYF.